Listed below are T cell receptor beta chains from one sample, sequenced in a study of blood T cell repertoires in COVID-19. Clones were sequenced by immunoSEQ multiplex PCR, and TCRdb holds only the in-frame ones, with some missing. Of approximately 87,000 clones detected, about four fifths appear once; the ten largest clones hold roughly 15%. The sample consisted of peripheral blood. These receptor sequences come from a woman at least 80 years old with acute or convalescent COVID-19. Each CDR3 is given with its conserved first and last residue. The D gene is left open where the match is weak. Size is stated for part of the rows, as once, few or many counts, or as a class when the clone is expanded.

cdr3_nt: TGTGCCAGCAGATCGGCGGGGACAGAGTCTGAAAAACTGTTTTTT
cdr3_aa: CASRSAGTESEKLFF
clone_size: .
j_call: TRBJ1-4
v_call: TRBV5-4
d_call: TRBD1

cdr3_nt: TGTGCCAGCAGCCAAGTGCAGGTTGGAAACTATGGCTACACCTTC
cdr3_aa: CASSQVQVGNYGYTF
clone_size: once
j_call: TRBJ1-2
v_call: TRBV3-1/TRBV3-2
d_call: .

cdr3_nt: TGTGCCAGCAGCTTAGCGGCAGGGCAGGCTTACGAGCAGTACTTC
cdr3_aa: CASSLAAGQAYEQYF
clone_size: .
j_call: TRBJ2-7
v_call: TRBV7-2
d_call: .

cdr3_nt: TGTGCCAGCCTCCAGATGAGGACAGGGGGCTCTGGAAACACCATATATTTT
cdr3_aa: CASLQMRTGGSGNTIYF
clone_size: .
j_call: TRBJ1-3
v_call: TRBV28
d_call: TRBD1

cdr3_nt: TGTGCCAGCAGCTCGACTAGCTCCAATGAGCAGTTCTTC
cdr3_aa: CASSSTSSNEQFF
clone_size: .
j_call: TRBJ2-1
v_call: TRBV7-3
d_call: TRBD2

cdr3_nt: TGTGCCAGCTCACCACCGGCCAGCGGCCGCACAGATACGCAGTATTTT
cdr3_aa: CASSPPASGRTDTQYF
clone_size: .
j_call: TRBJ2-3
v_call: TRBV18
d_call: .

cdr3_nt: TGTGCCAGCACAGGGGCTGGAAACACCATATATTTT
cdr3_aa: CASTGAGNTIYF
clone_size: .
j_call: TRBJ1-3
v_call: TRBV6-5
d_call: .

cdr3_nt: TGTGCCTGGATAAATAAAAGGACACCCAGAGGTTACACCTTC
cdr3_aa: CAWINKRTPRGYTF
clone_size: .
j_call: TRBJ1-2
v_call: TRBV30
d_call: .

cdr3_nt: TGCAGCGGGAGAGGGGGTAACGTCGGCTACACCTTC
cdr3_aa: CSGRGGNVGYTF
clone_size: .
j_call: TRBJ1-2
v_call: TRBV29-1
d_call: .

cdr3_nt: TGTGCCAGCAACGTAAGGGGAAATCATGGCTACACCTTC
cdr3_aa: CASNVRGNHGYTF
clone_size: .
j_call: TRBJ1-2
v_call: TRBV9
d_call: .

cdr3_nt: TGTGCCAGCAGCGCAAGACAGAAATCCTACGAGCAGTACTTC
cdr3_aa: CASSARQKSYEQYF
clone_size: .
j_call: TRBJ2-7
v_call: TRBV9
d_call: .

cdr3_nt: TGTGCCAGCAGCCAATCATCTACAGGGGCTACTGAAGCTTTCTTT
cdr3_aa: CASSQSSTGATEAFF
clone_size: few
j_call: TRBJ1-1
v_call: TRBV4-2
d_call: TRBD1

cdr3_nt: TGTGCCAGTAGTATTCCATCGACAGGAGGGAACACTGAAGCTTTCTTT
cdr3_aa: CASSIPSTGGNTEAFF
clone_size: .
j_call: TRBJ1-1
v_call: TRBV19
d_call: .

cdr3_nt: TGTGCCAGCAGCCAAAGGCAGGGGAATGAAAAACTGTTTTTT
cdr3_aa: CASSQRQGNEKLFF
clone_size: once
j_call: TRBJ1-4
v_call: TRBV3-1/TRBV3-2
d_call: .

cdr3_nt: TGTGCCAGTAGTATGGGACAGCTCGCCGGCTACACCTTC
cdr3_aa: CASSMGQLAGYTF
clone_size: .
j_call: TRBJ1-2
v_call: TRBV19
d_call: TRBD1

cdr3_nt: TGCGCCAGCAGCTATAGCGGGGGGGGCTACAATGAGCAGTTCTTC
cdr3_aa: CASSYSGGGYNEQFF
clone_size: .
j_call: TRBJ2-1
v_call: TRBV4-1
d_call: TRBD2

cdr3_nt: TGTGCCAGCTCACCACCGCAGGAATGGAACAATGAGCAGTTCTTC
cdr3_aa: CASSPPQEWNNEQFF
clone_size: .
j_call: TRBJ2-1
v_call: TRBV18
d_call: .

cdr3_nt: TGTGCCAGCAGTGGCCCAGGGGGCTTAAAGACCCAGTACTTC
cdr3_aa: CASSGPGGLKTQYF
clone_size: .
j_call: TRBJ2-5
v_call: TRBV2
d_call: TRBD1

cdr3_nt: TGTGCCAGCCAGCGGGGGGATAGCTCTGGAAACACCATATATTTT
cdr3_aa: CASQRGDSSGNTIYF
clone_size: .
j_call: TRBJ1-3
v_call: TRBV9
d_call: .

cdr3_nt: TGTGCCAGCAGTTTTTCGGGGGTGGGCACTGAAGCTTTCTTT
cdr3_aa: CASSFSGVGTEAFF
clone_size: .
j_call: TRBJ1-1
v_call: TRBV27
d_call: .

cdr3_nt: TGTGCCAGCAGCCCCTCGGGCGGGCTTTACAATGAGCAGTTCTTC
cdr3_aa: CASSPSGGLYNEQFF
clone_size: .
j_call: TRBJ2-1
v_call: TRBV7-3
d_call: .

cdr3_nt: TGTGCCAGCAGGGTCCCGCGGGCCCAAGAGACCCAGTACTTC
cdr3_aa: CASRVPRAQETQYF
clone_size: few
j_call: TRBJ2-5
v_call: TRBV7-2
d_call: .

cdr3_nt: TGTGCCAGCAGCTTGGGTCAGTCCGGGGAGACCCAGTACTTC
cdr3_aa: CASSLGQSGETQYF
clone_size: .
j_call: TRBJ2-5
v_call: TRBV5-8
d_call: .

cdr3_nt: TGTGCCAGCAGCGTAGATGTAGGAGATGGCTACACCTTC
cdr3_aa: CASSVDVGDGYTF
clone_size: .
j_call: TRBJ1-2
v_call: TRBV9
d_call: .

cdr3_nt: TGTGCCTGGAGTGCTACGGACAGGGGGCAGAATGGCTACACCTTC
cdr3_aa: CAWSATDRGQNGYTF
clone_size: .
j_call: TRBJ1-2
v_call: TRBV30
d_call: TRBD1

cdr3_nt: TGCGCCAGCAGTCAATCACGGCGGCGTGCCTCAGTCTCTGGAAACACCATATATTTT
cdr3_aa: CASSQSRRRASVSGNTIYF
clone_size: .
j_call: TRBJ1-3
v_call: TRBV23-1
d_call: .

cdr3_nt: TGTGCCAGCAGCTTAGATCTCTACCGGAGCTCCTACGAGCAGTACTTC
cdr3_aa: CASSLDLYRSSYEQYF
clone_size: .
j_call: TRBJ2-7
v_call: TRBV11-2
d_call: .

cdr3_nt: TGCGCCAGCAGCCAAGAGGGGGGAGGGTCTGAAGCTTTCTTT
cdr3_aa: CASSQEGGGSEAFF
clone_size: .
j_call: TRBJ1-1
v_call: TRBV4-3
d_call: .

cdr3_nt: TGTGCCATCAGCGACAGTAACTATGGCTACACCTTC
cdr3_aa: CAISDSNYGYTF
clone_size: .
j_call: TRBJ1-2
v_call: TRBV10-3
d_call: .

cdr3_nt: TGTGCCAGCAGTTACTCCCTAACAGGGAATAATTCACCCCTCCACTTT
cdr3_aa: CASSYSLTGNNSPLHF
clone_size: few
j_call: TRBJ1-6
v_call: TRBV6-5
d_call: .

cdr3_nt: TGTGCCACCCAACTAGAGGGCTACGAGCAGTACTTC
cdr3_aa: CATQLEGYEQYF
clone_size: .
j_call: TRBJ2-7
v_call: TRBV28
d_call: .

cdr3_nt: TGTGCCAGCAGCGTTACAGAGAACACTGAAGCTTTCTTT
cdr3_aa: CASSVTENTEAFF
clone_size: .
j_call: TRBJ1-1
v_call: TRBV9
d_call: .

cdr3_nt: TGTGCCAGCAGTGAAGCGCAGTATGGCTACACCTTC
cdr3_aa: CASSEAQYGYTF
clone_size: once
j_call: TRBJ1-2
v_call: TRBV6-1
d_call: .

cdr3_nt: TGTGCCAGCAGCTCTCCGGGACTAATGGGTGAGCAGTTCTTC
cdr3_aa: CASSSPGLMGEQFF
clone_size: .
j_call: TRBJ2-1
v_call: TRBV7-2
d_call: TRBD2

cdr3_nt: TGTGCCAGCAGCTCGGCCTACGAGCAGTACTTC
cdr3_aa: CASSSAYEQYF
clone_size: .
j_call: TRBJ2-7
v_call: TRBV5-6
d_call: .

cdr3_nt: TGTGCCAGCAACCTACCTATTTCGGCGCGCTCGGGTGAAGCTTTCTTT
cdr3_aa: CASNLPISARSGEAFF
clone_size: .
j_call: TRBJ1-1
v_call: TRBV28
d_call: .

cdr3_nt: TGTGCCAGCAGCCAAGGGGCGACAGGGGTTGGCTATGGCTACACCTTC
cdr3_aa: CASSQGATGVGYGYTF
clone_size: .
j_call: TRBJ1-2
v_call: TRBV14
d_call: TRBD1

cdr3_nt: TGTGCCAGCAGCGTAGCGGGGGTCGGAAAAAACACAGATACGCAGTATTTT
cdr3_aa: CASSVAGVGKNTDTQYF
clone_size: .
j_call: TRBJ2-3
v_call: TRBV9
d_call: .

cdr3_nt: TGCGCCAGCAGCTCGCAGTCCACTGAAGCTTTCTTT
cdr3_aa: CASSSQSTEAFF
clone_size: .
j_call: TRBJ1-1
v_call: TRBV5-1
d_call: .

cdr3_nt: TGCGCCAGCAGCTTGGGCGGGGGGCTCCAAGAGACCCAGTACTTC
cdr3_aa: CASSLGGGLQETQYF
clone_size: .
j_call: TRBJ2-5
v_call: TRBV5-1
d_call: TRBD2

cdr3_nt: TGTGCCAGCAGTGACCCAGCGGGGGGCTCCTACGAGCAGTACTTC
cdr3_aa: CASSDPAGGSYEQYF
clone_size: .
j_call: TRBJ2-7
v_call: TRBV6-4
d_call: TRBD2

cdr3_nt: TGTGCCAGCAGGGGGGGGCCGGGGGTAACTTCACCCCTCCACTTT
cdr3_aa: CASRGGPGVTSPLHF
clone_size: .
j_call: TRBJ1-6
v_call: TRBV2
d_call: .

cdr3_nt: TGTGCCAGCAGTTACGAAGGGGATAGCAATCAGCCCCAGCATTTT
cdr3_aa: CASSYEGDSNQPQHF
clone_size: .
j_call: TRBJ1-5
v_call: TRBV6-6
d_call: .

cdr3_nt: TGTGCCAGTAGTATAAGCGGTGGTAGCGGGGGCAAAGAGACCCAGTACTTC
cdr3_aa: CASSISGGSGGKETQYF
clone_size: .
j_call: TRBJ2-5
v_call: TRBV19
d_call: TRBD2

cdr3_nt: TGTGCCAGCAGGACAGGAGACTATGGCTACACCTTC
cdr3_aa: CASRTGDYGYTF
clone_size: .
j_call: TRBJ1-2
v_call: TRBV28
d_call: .

cdr3_nt: TGTGCCATCAGCGCCGAGCGGGGGACCGCTTACAATGAGCAGTTCTTC
cdr3_aa: CAISAERGTAYNEQFF
clone_size: .
j_call: TRBJ2-1
v_call: TRBV10-3
d_call: TRBD2

cdr3_nt: TGCGCCAGCAGCTTGGCCGGGACTAGCGGTTACGAGCAGTACTTC
cdr3_aa: CASSLAGTSGYEQYF
clone_size: .
j_call: TRBJ2-7
v_call: TRBV5-1
d_call: TRBD2

cdr3_nt: TGTGCCAGCAGTTACTTTAGACAGTCGAACACTGAAGCTTTCTTT
cdr3_aa: CASSYFRQSNTEAFF
clone_size: .
j_call: TRBJ1-1
v_call: TRBV6-5
d_call: .

cdr3_nt: TGTGCCAGCAGCCCCCAGGGTGGAGGGACTGAAGCTTTCTTT
cdr3_aa: CASSPQGGGTEAFF
clone_size: .
j_call: TRBJ1-1
v_call: TRBV5-5
d_call: .

cdr3_nt: TGTGCCAGCAGTTCAGGACAGGGAAATCAGCCCCAGCATTTT
cdr3_aa: CASSSGQGNQPQHF
clone_size: .
j_call: TRBJ1-5
v_call: TRBV28
d_call: TRBD1

cdr3_nt: TGTGCCACCAAAGGACTAGGAGAAACCGGGGAGCTGTTTTTT
cdr3_aa: CATKGLGETGELFF
clone_size: many
j_call: TRBJ2-2
v_call: TRBV3-1/TRBV3-2
d_call: TRBD2

cdr3_nt: TGTGCCAGCAGCCGAGGGAGGGTCCCATATGGCTACACCTTC
cdr3_aa: CASSRGRVPYGYTF
clone_size: .
j_call: TRBJ1-2
v_call: TRBV5-6
d_call: .

cdr3_nt: TGTGCCAGCAGTTTTCAGGGTGTGGCGACTGAAGCTTTCTTT
cdr3_aa: CASSFQGVATEAFF
clone_size: .
j_call: TRBJ1-1
v_call: TRBV6-5
d_call: .

cdr3_nt: TGTGCTAGTGGTTCGCGAGGGGGTTTGAACACTGAAGCTTTCTTT
cdr3_aa: CASGSRGGLNTEAFF
clone_size: .
j_call: TRBJ1-1
v_call: TRBV12-5
d_call: .

cdr3_nt: TGTGCCAGCAGCGGCACCGGGACAGGGGAGGACATTCAGTACTTC
cdr3_aa: CASSGTGTGEDIQYF
clone_size: .
j_call: TRBJ2-4
v_call: TRBV11-2
d_call: TRBD1

cdr3_nt: TGTGCCAGCAGCGTAGCTCCCACGAGTGAGCAGTTCTTC
cdr3_aa: CASSVAPTSEQFF
clone_size: .
j_call: TRBJ2-1
v_call: TRBV9
d_call: .

cdr3_nt: TGTGCCAGTAGAATTCAGGGAAAATATAGCAATCAGCCCCAGCATTTT
cdr3_aa: CASRIQGKYSNQPQHF
clone_size: few
j_call: TRBJ1-5
v_call: TRBV19
d_call: .

cdr3_nt: TGTGCCAGCAGTGAGAGGGAGCAGTACTTC
cdr3_aa: CASSEREQYF
clone_size: .
j_call: TRBJ2-7
v_call: TRBV28
d_call: .

cdr3_nt: TGTGCCTGGGGGGAACAGAACTACGAGCAGTACTTC
cdr3_aa: CAWGEQNYEQYF
clone_size: .
j_call: TRBJ2-7
v_call: TRBV30
d_call: .